This TCR beta chain was sequenced for a study of T cells in Graves' hyperthyroidism and ophthalmopathy. PBMCs were collected from a 10 ml volume of fresh peripheral blood. From RNA transcripts, TCR beta CDR3 regions were amplified. The TCR CDR3 first-round RT-PCR relied on the HTBI primer set. TCRdb redid the calling of the multiplex PCR reads with MiXCR, one entry per CDR3 protein. The top ten hold approximately 8.4% of the sample, which has roughly 740,000 distinct CDR3 sequences, around 15% seen once. Trimming stripped 8 bases from V and 7 bases from J, with 17 bases between. The germline CDR1 and CDR2 sequences are DFQATT and SNEGSKA (reference sequence). The CDR3 extends over 13 amino acids.

The chain recombines TRBV20-1 with TRBJ1-4; D unclear. The receptor comes from a young man with Graves' hyperthyroidism. The sequencing sample was made of blood. In DNA form, the CDR3 reads TGCAGTTCTGAGCCTCCCGCAGGTGAAAAACTGTTTTTT. Protein product: CSSEPPAGEKLFF.